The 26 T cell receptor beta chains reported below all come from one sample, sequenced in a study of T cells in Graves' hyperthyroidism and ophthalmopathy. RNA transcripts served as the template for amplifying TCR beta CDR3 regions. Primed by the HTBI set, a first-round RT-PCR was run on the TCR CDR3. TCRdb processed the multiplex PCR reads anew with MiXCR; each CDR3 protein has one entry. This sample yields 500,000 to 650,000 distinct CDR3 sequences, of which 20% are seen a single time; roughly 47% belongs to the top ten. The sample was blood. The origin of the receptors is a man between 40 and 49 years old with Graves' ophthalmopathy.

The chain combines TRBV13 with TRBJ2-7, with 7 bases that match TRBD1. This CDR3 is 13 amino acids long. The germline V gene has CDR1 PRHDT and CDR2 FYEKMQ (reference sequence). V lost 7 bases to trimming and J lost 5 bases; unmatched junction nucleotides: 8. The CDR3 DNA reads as TGTGCCAGCAACCTTGAGGGGGCGGACGAGCAGTACTTC. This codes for CASNLEGADEQYF.

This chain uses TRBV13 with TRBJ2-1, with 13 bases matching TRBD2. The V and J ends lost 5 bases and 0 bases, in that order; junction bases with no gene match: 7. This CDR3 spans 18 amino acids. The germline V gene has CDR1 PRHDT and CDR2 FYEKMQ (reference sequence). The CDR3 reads CASSPRTSGGPSYNEQFF. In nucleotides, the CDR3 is TGTGCCAGCAGCCCCAGGACTAGCGGGGGCCCCTCCTACAATGAGCAGTTCTTC.

The CDR3 protein is CASRVQGNPAEAFF. CDR3 DNA sequence: TGTGCCAGCAGGGTACAGGGAAATCCGGCTGAAGCTTTCTTT. This rearrangement joins TRBV6-1 to TRBJ1-1; D is possibly TRBD1 (6 bases). The V end lost 6 bases, the J end lost 6 bases, and 17 bases lay between the germline ends. Germline V gene lookup returns CDR1 MNHNS and CDR2 SASEGT. The length of the CDR3 is 14 residues.

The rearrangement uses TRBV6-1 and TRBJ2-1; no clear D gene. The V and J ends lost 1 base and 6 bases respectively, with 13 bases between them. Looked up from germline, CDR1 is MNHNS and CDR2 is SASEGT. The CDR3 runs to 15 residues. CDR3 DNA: TGTGCCAGCAGTGAAGGACTGCATTTCCGCAATGAGCAGTTCTTC. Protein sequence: CASSEGLHFRNEQFF.

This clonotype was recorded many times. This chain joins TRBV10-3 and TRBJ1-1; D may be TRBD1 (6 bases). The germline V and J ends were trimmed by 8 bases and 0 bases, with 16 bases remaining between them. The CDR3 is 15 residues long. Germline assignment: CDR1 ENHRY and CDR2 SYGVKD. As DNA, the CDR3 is TGTGCCATCTCGAACCGGGACAACATGAACACTGAAGCTTTCTTT. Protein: CAISNRDNMNTEAFF.

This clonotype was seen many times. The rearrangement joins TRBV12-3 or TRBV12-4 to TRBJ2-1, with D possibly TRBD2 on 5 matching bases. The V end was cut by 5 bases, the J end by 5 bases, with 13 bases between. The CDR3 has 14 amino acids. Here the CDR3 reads CASSRGGENNEQFF. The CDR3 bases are TGTGCCAGCAGTCGCGGAGGCGAAAACAATGAGCAGTTCTTC.

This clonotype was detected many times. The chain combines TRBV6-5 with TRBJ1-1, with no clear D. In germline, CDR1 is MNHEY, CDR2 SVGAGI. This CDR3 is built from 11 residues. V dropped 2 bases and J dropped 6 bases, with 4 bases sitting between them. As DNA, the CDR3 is TGTGCCAGCAGTTACGGGGCTGAAGCTTTCTTT. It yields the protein CASSYGAEAFF.

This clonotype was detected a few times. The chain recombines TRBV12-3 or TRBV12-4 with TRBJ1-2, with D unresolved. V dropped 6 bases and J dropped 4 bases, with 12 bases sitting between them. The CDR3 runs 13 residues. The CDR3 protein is CASSPRTGYGYTF. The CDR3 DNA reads TGTGCCAGCAGCCCTCGGACCGGCTATGGCTACACCTTC.

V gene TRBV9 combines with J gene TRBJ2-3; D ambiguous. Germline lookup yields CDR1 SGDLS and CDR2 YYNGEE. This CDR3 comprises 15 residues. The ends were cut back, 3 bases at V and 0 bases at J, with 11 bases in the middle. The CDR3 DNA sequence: TGTGCCAGCAGCGCCGACGCGGCTAGCACAGATACGCAGTATTTT. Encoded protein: CASSADAASTDTQYF.

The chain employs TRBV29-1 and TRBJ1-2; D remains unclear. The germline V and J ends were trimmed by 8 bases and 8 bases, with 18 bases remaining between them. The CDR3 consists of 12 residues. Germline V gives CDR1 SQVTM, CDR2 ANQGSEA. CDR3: CSIYFEVGGYTF. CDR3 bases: TGCAGCATTTACTTTGAGGTGGGCGGCTACACCTTC.

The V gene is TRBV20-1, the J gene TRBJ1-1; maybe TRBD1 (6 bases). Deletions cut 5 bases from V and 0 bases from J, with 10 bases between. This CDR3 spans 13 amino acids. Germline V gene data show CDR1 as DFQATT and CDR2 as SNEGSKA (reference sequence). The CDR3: CSAWDNLNTEAFF. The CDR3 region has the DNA TGCAGTGCTTGGGACAATTTGAACACTGAAGCTTTCTTT.

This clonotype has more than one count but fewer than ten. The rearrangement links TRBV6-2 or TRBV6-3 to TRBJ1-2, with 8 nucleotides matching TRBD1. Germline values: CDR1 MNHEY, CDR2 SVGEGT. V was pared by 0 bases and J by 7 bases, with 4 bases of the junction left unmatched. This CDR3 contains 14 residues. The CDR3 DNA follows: TGTGCCAGCAGTTACTCCGGACAGGGAGGTGGCTACACCTTC. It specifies CASSYSGQGGGYTF.

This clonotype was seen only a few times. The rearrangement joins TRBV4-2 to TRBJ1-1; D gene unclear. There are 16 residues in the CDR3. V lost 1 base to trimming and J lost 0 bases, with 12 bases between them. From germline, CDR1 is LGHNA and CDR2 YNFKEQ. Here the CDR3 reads CASSQVSPGMNTEAFF. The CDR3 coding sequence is TGTGCCAGCAGCCAAGTCAGCCCTGGGATGAACACTGAAGCTTTCTTT.

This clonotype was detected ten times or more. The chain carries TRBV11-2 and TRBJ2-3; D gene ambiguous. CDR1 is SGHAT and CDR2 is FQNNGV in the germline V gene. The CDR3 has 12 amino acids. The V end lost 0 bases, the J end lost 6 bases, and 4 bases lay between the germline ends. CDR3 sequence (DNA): TGTGCCAGCAGCTTAGACCCGGATACGCAGTATTTT. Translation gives CASSLDPDTQYF.

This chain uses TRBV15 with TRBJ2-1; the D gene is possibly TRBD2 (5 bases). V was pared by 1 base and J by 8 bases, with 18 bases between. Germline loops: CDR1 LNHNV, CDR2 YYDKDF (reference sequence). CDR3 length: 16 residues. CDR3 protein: CATSRVGLARYDEQFF. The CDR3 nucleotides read TGTGCCACCAGCAGAGTAGGCCTAGCTCGGTACGATGAGCAGTTCTTC.

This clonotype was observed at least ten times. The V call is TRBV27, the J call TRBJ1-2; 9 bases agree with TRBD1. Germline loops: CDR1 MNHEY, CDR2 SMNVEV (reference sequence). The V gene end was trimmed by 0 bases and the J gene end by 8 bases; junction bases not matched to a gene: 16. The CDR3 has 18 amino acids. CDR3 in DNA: TGTGCCAGCAGTTTATCGGGCTGGGGGACAGGGAAGGTGGGCGGCTACACCTTC. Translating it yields CASSLSGWGTGKVGGYTF.

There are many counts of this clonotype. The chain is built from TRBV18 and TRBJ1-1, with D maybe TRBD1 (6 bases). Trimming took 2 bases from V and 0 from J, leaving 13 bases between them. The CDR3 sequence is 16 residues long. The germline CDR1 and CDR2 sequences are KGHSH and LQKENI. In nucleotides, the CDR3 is TGTGCCAGCTCACCAGCTTTAAGGGGGGTGAACACTGAAGCTTTCTTT. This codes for CASSPALRGVNTEAFF.

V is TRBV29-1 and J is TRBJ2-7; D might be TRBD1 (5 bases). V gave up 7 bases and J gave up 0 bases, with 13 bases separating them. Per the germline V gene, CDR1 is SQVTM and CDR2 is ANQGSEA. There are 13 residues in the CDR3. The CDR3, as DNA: TGCAGCGCCCGCGGACAAAGCTCCTACGAGCAGTACTTC. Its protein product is CSARGQSSYEQYF.

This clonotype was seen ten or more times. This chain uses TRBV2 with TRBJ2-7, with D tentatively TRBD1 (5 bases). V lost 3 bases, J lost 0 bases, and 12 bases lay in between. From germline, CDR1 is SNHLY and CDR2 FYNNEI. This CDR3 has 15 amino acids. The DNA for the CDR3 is TGTGCCAGCAGTGAGCGTCAGGGATTCTCCTACGAGCAGTACTTC. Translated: CASSERQGFSYEQYF.

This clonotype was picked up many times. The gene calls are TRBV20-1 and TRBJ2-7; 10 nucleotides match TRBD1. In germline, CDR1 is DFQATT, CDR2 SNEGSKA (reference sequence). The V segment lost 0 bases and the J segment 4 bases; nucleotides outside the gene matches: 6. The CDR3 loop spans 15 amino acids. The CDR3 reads CSARDLRQGAYEQYF. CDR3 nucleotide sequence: TGCAGTGCTAGAGATCTGAGACAGGGGGCATACGAGCAGTACTTC.

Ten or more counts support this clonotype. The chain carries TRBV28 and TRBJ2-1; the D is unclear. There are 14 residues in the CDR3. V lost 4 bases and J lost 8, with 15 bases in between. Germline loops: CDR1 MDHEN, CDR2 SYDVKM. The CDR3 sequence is CASSSRTVGDEQFF. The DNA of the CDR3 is TGTGCCAGCAGTTCCCGGACGGTAGGTGATGAGCAGTTCTTC. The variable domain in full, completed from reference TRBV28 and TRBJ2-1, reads DVKVTQSSRYLVKRTGEKVFLECVQDMDHENMFWYRQDPGLGLRLIYFSYDVKMKEKGDIPEGYSVSREKKERFSLILESASTNQTSMYLCASSSRTVGDEQFFGPGTRLTVL.

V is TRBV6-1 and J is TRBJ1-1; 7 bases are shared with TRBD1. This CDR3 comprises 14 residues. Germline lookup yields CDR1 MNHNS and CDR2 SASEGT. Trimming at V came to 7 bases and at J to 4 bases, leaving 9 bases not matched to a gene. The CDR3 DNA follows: TGTGCCAGCAAGGACAGGCAGCGGGTCACTGAAGCTTTCTTT. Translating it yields CASKDRQRVTEAFF.

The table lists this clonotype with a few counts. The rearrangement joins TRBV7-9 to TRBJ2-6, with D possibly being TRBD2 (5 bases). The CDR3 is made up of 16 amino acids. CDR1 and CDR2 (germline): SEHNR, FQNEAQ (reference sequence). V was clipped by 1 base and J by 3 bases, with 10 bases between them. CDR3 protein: CASSLGLGDGANVLTF. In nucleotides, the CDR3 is TGTGCCAGCAGCTTAGGTCTCGGGGATGGGGCCAACGTCCTGACTTTC.

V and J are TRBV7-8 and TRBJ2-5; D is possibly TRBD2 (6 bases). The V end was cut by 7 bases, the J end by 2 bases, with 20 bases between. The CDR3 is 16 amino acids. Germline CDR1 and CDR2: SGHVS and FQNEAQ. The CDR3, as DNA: TGTGCCAGCACCCGAGGAGGGGAGCGGATACAAGAGACCCAGTACTTC. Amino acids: CASTRGGERIQETQYF.

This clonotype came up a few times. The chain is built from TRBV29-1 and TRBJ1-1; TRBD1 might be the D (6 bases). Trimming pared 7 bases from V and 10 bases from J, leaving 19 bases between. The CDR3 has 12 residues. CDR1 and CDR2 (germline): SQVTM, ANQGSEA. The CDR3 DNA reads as TGCAGCGCTTTCTCCCGCGGGACAACAGCTTTCTTT. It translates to CSAFSRGTTAFF.

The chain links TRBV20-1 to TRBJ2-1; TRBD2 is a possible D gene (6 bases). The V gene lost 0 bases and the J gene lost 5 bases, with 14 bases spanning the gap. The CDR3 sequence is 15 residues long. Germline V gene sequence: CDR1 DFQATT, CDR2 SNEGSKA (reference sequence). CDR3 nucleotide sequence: TGCAGTGCTAGAGATCTCCGACTAGGCGACAATGAGCAGTTCTTC. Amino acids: CSARDLRLGDNEQFF.